Listed here are 22 T cell receptor beta chains from one sample, sequenced in a study of blood T cell repertoires in COVID-19. Only in-frame clones appear in the TCRdb table, and some are missing; sequencing was by immunoSEQ multiplex PCR. The table lists just over 60,000 clones, about four fifths of them singletons, with about 20% in the top ten. Material for sequencing was peripheral blood. These receptors originate from a man under 40 with COVID-19, enrolled during active disease.

This clone was recorded a few times. The J gene is TRBJ2-5, the V gene TRBV4-2; 7 bases agree with TRBD2. V shed 1 base, J shed 5 bases, and the junction held 16 bases outside the gene matches. This CDR3 contains 18 residues. Germline V gene sequence: CDR1 LGHNA, CDR2 YNFKEQ. The CDR3 coding sequence is TGTGCCAGCAGCCAAGCGATGGCAGCGTGGACTAGAGGCGAGACCCAGTACTTC. Its protein product is CASSQAMAAWTRGETQYF.

The V gene is TRBV5-4, the J gene TRBJ2-7; 9 bases match TRBD1. The CDR3 runs 14 residues. Losses at the gene ends were 4 bases for V and 3 bases for J; bases not matched to a gene: 5. Germline CDR1 SGHNT, CDR2 YYREEE (reference sequence). The CDR3 loop is CASSPGTGYYEQYF. The CDR3 region has the DNA TGTGCCAGCAGCCCCGGGACAGGGTACTACGAGCAGTACTTC.

The chain uses TRBV7-8 and TRBJ1-5, with D perhaps matching TRBD1 (5 bases). This CDR3 contains 19 residues. Per the germline V gene, CDR1 is SGHVS and CDR2 is FQNEAQ. Trimming removed 1 base from V and 0 bases from J, with 19 bases in between. The CDR3 region is CASSLGGGSGRFSNQPQHF. As DNA, the CDR3 is TGTGCCAGCAGCTTAGGGGGGGGTTCGGGGCGGTTTAGCAATCAGCCCCAGCATTTT.

This clone has just one count. The rearrangement uses TRBV10-3 and TRBJ2-7, with D tentatively TRBD1 (6 bases). Per the germline V gene, CDR1 is ENHRY and CDR2 is SYGVKD. V was cut by 2 bases and J by 3 bases, with 23 bases left in between. There are 18 residues in the CDR3. The CDR3 coding sequence is TGTGCCATCAGTGAGCCCCACCCGGGCCGCAGGGACAACTACGAGCAGTACTTC. This codes for CAISEPHPGRRDNYEQYF.

The rearrangement joins TRBV7-2 to TRBJ2-7; D might be TRBD2 (6 bases). V lost 4 bases and J lost 0, with 10 bases in between. CDR1 is SGHTA and CDR2 is FQGNSA in the germline V gene. The CDR3 loop spans 14 amino acids. The chain's CDR3 is CASSSRGNSYEQYF. As DNA, the CDR3 is TGTGCCAGCAGCTCCCGGGGGAACTCCTACGAGCAGTACTTC.

The chain combines TRBV6-6 with TRBJ2-5; 7 bases are shared with TRBD1. The CDR3 consists of 16 residues. The germline V gene has CDR1 MNHNY and CDR2 SVGAGI (reference sequence). V was pared by 2 bases and J by 2 bases, with 8 bases of the junction left unmatched. CDR3 DNA: TGTGCCAGCAGTTACCTACGGGCGACAGGGCAAGAGACCCAGTACTTC. It encodes CASSYLRATGQETQYF.

This clone was found once. The chain combines TRBV4-1 with TRBJ1-2; 11 positions agree with TRBD1. This CDR3 spans 15 amino acids. CDR1 and CDR2 from the germline V gene are MGHRA and YSYEKL. The ends lost 4 bases at V and 8 bases at J; junction bases unmatched: 9. CDR3 sequence (DNA): TGCGCCAGCAGCCGAGACCCGGGACAGGGGGACGGCTACACCTTC. Encoded protein: CASSRDPGQGDGYTF.

The chain has TRBV3-1 (or the pseudogene TRBV3-2) and TRBJ2-6; no clear D. The CDR3 is 19 amino acids. Trimming removed 3 bases from V and 0 bases from J, with 18 bases in between. In germline, CDR1 is LGHDT, CDR2 YNNKEL (reference sequence). In nucleotides, the CDR3 is TGTGCCAGCAGCCAGGCTCGTGCCTTTCCCCACTCTGGGGCCAACGTCCTGACTTTC. Encoded protein: CASSQARAFPHSGANVLTF.

The rearrangement links TRBV30 to TRBJ1-1; D not certain. Germline V lookup: CDR1 GTSNPN, CDR2 SVGIG (reference sequence). The CDR3 has 13 amino acids. Trimming pared 4 bases from V and 3 bases from J, leaving 12 bases between. The CDR3 sequence is CAWKPQADTEAFF. Written as DNA, the CDR3 is TGTGCCTGGAAGCCCCAAGCGGACACTGAAGCTTTCTTT.

The chain recombines TRBV5-4 with TRBJ2-2, with D hard to call. CDR1 is SGHNT and CDR2 is YYREEE in the germline V gene (reference sequence). V lost 0 bases to trimming and J lost 6 bases, with 3 bases between them. The CDR3 sequence is 12 residues long. For the CDR3, the DNA is TGTGCCAGCAGCTTGGTCTCCGGGGAGCTGTTTTTT. Amino acids: CASSLVSGELFF.

This clone came up once. The chain combines TRBV6-2 or TRBV6-3 with TRBJ2-5, with TRBD2 matching 9 bases. V dropped 5 bases and J dropped 1; count of bases not matched to a gene: 8. The CDR3 has 16 residues. Germline V gene data show CDR1 as MNHEY and CDR2 as SVGEGT. For the CDR3, the DNA is TGTGCCAGCAGTGGAAAAGCGGGGGGTTCCCAAGAGACCCAGTACTTC. Its translation is CASSGKAGGSQETQYF.

The chain joins TRBV28 to TRBJ1-2, with 8 nucleotides matching TRBD1. V shed 6 bases, J shed 5 bases, and the junction held 8 bases outside the gene matches. Germline V gene sequence: CDR1 MDHEN, CDR2 SYDVKM. CDR3 length: 14 residues. CDR3 region: CASRQDRVPYGYTF. The CDR3 region has the DNA TGTGCCAGCAGACAGGACAGGGTTCCATATGGCTACACCTTC.

The rearrangement joins TRBV19 to TRBJ2-3; D uncertain. The CDR3 covers 15 residues. V was pared by 4 bases and J by 2 bases, with 13 bases between. CDR1 LNHDA and CDR2 SQIVND come from the germline V gene (reference sequence). The CDR3 here is CASSRSKSTTDTQYF. The CDR3, as DNA: TGTGCCAGTAGTAGGTCGAAGAGTACCACAGATACGCAGTATTTT.

The V and J genes are TRBV7-6 and TRBJ2-2; 7 nucleotides line up with TRBD1. Germline V lookup: CDR1 SGHVS, CDR2 FNYEAQ. The CDR3 totals 16 residues. Trimming removed 4 bases from V and 3 bases from J; junction bases left unmatched: 8. Written as DNA, the CDR3 is TGTGCCAGCAGCTCCCAACAGGGGCGATACACCGGGGAGCTGTTTTTT. It encodes CASSSQQGRYTGELFF.

This clone appeared a single time. The V call is TRBV7-9, the J call TRBJ2-5; 11 nucleotides match TRBD2. CDR1 and CDR2 from the germline V gene are SEHNR and FQNEAQ (reference sequence). The CDR3 runs to 16 residues. V shed 6 bases and J 7 bases; nucleotides not matched to a gene: 13. Written as DNA, the CDR3 is TGTGCCAGCAGTTCTACTAGCGGGGGTGAAAGGAGGACCCAGTACTTC. Protein: CASSSTSGGERRTQYF.

V gene TRBV19 combines with J gene TRBJ1-1; D is unclear. The CDR3 is 15 amino acids. V was trimmed by 1 base and J by 4 bases, leaving 13 bases between them. Germline lookup yields CDR1 LNHDA and CDR2 SQIVND (reference sequence). The DNA of the CDR3 is TGTGCCAGTAGTATAGGCGGGGAGTTGGTCACTGAAGCTTTCTTT. Its protein product is CASSIGGELVTEAFF.

The chain has TRBV5-1 and TRBJ2-5, with 9 nucleotides matching TRBD2. Germline CDR1 SGHRS, CDR2 YFSETQ. The V gene end was trimmed by 4 bases and the J gene end by 1 base; junction bases not matched to a gene: 8. The CDR3 has 16 residues. The CDR3 nucleotides are TGCGCCAGCAGCGGGCAGCGGGGGGCGTCCCAAGAGACCCAGTACTTC. Translating gives CASSGQRGASQETQYF.

The V and J genes are TRBV27 and TRBJ2-7; D possibly corresponds to TRBD1 (5 bases). The CDR3 is 15 amino acids. V lost 0 bases to trimming and J lost 6 bases, with 15 bases between them. Per germline, CDR1 MNHEY and CDR2 SMNVEV (reference sequence). The CDR3 sequence is CASSLSTGTTVEQYF. In DNA, the CDR3 is TGTGCCAGCAGTTTATCAACAGGCACCACAGTCGAGCAGTACTTC.

The chain employs TRBV15 and TRBJ2-7; D possibly corresponds to TRBD2 (8 bases). Looked up from germline, CDR1 is LNHNV and CDR2 is YYDKDF (reference sequence). Deletions cut 3 bases from V and 0 bases from J, with 24 bases between. CDR3 length: 19 residues. CDR3 DNA sequence: TGTGCCACCAGCAGCGCCGACAGGGTTAGCGGGACTAACTCCTACGAGCAGTACTTC. Its protein product is CATSSADRVSGTNSYEQYF.

The rearrangement uses TRBV28 and TRBJ2-7; 9 nucleotides agree with TRBD2. Germline loops: CDR1 MDHEN, CDR2 SYDVKM. Trimming took 5 bases from V and 4 from J; bases not matched to a gene: 6. CDR3 length: 14 residues. The CDR3: CASSPAGGRYEQYF. Here the CDR3 DNA reads TGTGCCAGCAGTCCAGCGGGAGGTCGATACGAGCAGTACTTC.

The V and J genes are TRBV11-3 and TRBJ2-1, with no clear D. Between the trimmed V and J ends, which lost 5 bases and 10 bases, there was a span of 9 bases. Germline loops: CDR1 SGHNT, CDR2 YENEEA. The CDR3 totals 11 residues. The CDR3 sequence is CASSPGREQFF. Written as DNA, the CDR3 is TGTGCCAGCAGCCCCGGTCGGGAGCAGTTCTTC.

V is TRBV7-2 and J is TRBJ2-1; no definite D call. Trimming removed 4 bases at V and 2 bases at J, with 12 bases between. Germline assignment: CDR1 SGHTA and CDR2 FQGNSA. CDR3 size: 15 residues. CDR3 amino acids: CASSSSFGTYNEQFF. Written as DNA, the CDR3 is TGTGCCAGCAGCTCCTCTTTTGGCACCTACAATGAGCAGTTCTTC. Together with reference TRBV7-2 and TRBJ2-1, the CDR3 gives the full variable domain: GAGVSQSPSNKVTEKGKDVELRCDPISGHTALYWYRQSLGQGLEFLIYFQGNSAPDKSGLPSDRFSAERTGGSVSTLTIQRTQQEDSAVYLCASSSSFGTYNEQFFGPGTRLTVL.